The 31 T cell receptor beta chains given below trace back to one sample, sequenced in a study of T-cell memory formation after mild COVID-19. TCRdb independently ran MiXCR on the 5' RACE reads; one entry per CDR3 protein. The sample contains approximately 580,000 distinct CDR3 sequences, about 20% of which appear only once. Sequencing was done on a sample of PBMCs or a T cell subset sorted from them (not recorded which). The receptors were sampled from an adult woman who had mild COVID-19 (a few samples of this study predate the infection). Cell type and time point are not known.

The gene calls are TRBV19 and TRBJ2-7; D is unclear. The CDR3 runs to 14 residues. The V end was cut by 1 base, the J end by 5 bases, with 12 bases between. The germline CDR1 and CDR2 sequences are LNHDA and SQIVND (reference sequence). In DNA form, the CDR3 reads TGTGCCAGTAGTATAGTTGGTAGCTTGAACGAGCAGTACTTC. As protein: CASSIVGSLNEQYF.

This chain uses TRBV18 with TRBJ2-5; D might be TRBD2 (6 bases). The germline gives CDR1 KGHSH, CDR2 LQKENI. The CDR3 is 14 amino acids. V shed 2 bases and J shed 5 bases, with 12 bases lying between them. The CDR3 bases are TGTGCCAGCTCACCAAGGGAGGACAAGGAGACCCAGTACTTC. This translates into CASSPREDKETQYF. The variable domain in full, with the rest retrieved from reference TRBV18 and TRBJ2-5, is NAGVMQNPRHLVRRRGQEARLRCSPMKGHSHVYWYRQLPEEGLKFMVYLQKENIIDESGMPKERFSAEFPKEGPSILRIQQVVRGDSAAYFCASSPREDKETQYFGPGTRLLVL.

V gene TRBV15 combines with J gene TRBJ2-6, with 9 nucleotides matching TRBD2. The CDR3 is 16 residues long. Germline CDR1 and CDR2: LNHNV and YYDKDF (reference sequence). Germline trimming cut 6 bases from V and 12 bases from J; bases unmatched to any gene: 15. This CDR3 reads CATRPGAASGTRVLTF. The CDR3, as DNA: TGTGCCACCAGACCCGGCGCGGCTAGCGGGACTCGCGTCCTGACTTTC.

This clonotype has a handful of counts. The chain links TRBV4-1 to TRBJ1-1, with a possible D match to TRBD1 (5 bases). Trimming pared 3 bases from V and 0 bases from J, leaving 14 bases between. The CDR3 is made up of 16 amino acids. Germline CDR1 is MGHRA and CDR2 is YSYEKL. The chain's CDR3 is CASSHPPGHMNTEAFF. For the CDR3, the DNA is TGCGCCAGCAGCCATCCCCCTGGACATATGAACACTGAAGCTTTCTTT.

The sample holds a few counts of this clonotype. CDR3 region: CASSLELREAEAFF. The CDR3 bases are TGCGCCAGCAGCTTGGAATTGAGGGAAGCTGAAGCTTTCTTT. The rearrangement links TRBV5-1 to TRBJ1-1; D gene uncertain. The CDR3 runs 14 residues. CDR1 SGHRS and CDR2 YFSETQ come from the germline V gene. V lost 0 bases to trimming and J lost 6 bases, with 12 bases between them. The variable domain in full, with the rest retrieved from reference TRBV5-1 and TRBJ1-1, is KAGVTQTPRYLIKTRGQQVTLSCSPISGHRSVSWYQQTPGQGLQFLFEYFSETQRNKGNFPGRFSGRQFSNSRSEMNVSTLELGDSALYLCASSLELREAEAFFGQGTRLTVV.

This clonotype was observed a few times. The CDR3 nucleotides read TGTGCCAGCAGCTTGTATAGCGGGAGGAGCGTGAGCACAGATACGCAGTATTTT. It encodes CASSLYSGRSVSTDTQYF. V usage is TRBV7-9 and J usage is TRBJ2-3; TRBD2 matches at 10 bases. This CDR3 region has 18 residues. Germline assignment: CDR1 SEHNR and CDR2 FQNEAQ (reference sequence). V gave up 3 bases and J gave up 0 bases; unmatched junction bases: 9.

Note on this clonotype: One end of the junction fails to match germline, which may point to a read error. V and J are TRBV7-7 and TRBJ2-1; D unresolved. The germline CDR1 and CDR2 sequences are SSHAT and FNYEAQ (reference sequence). The CDR3 has 14 residues. CDR3 sequence reads: CASSVSPSKYEQFF. The CDR3 DNA follows: TGTGCTAGCAGCGTTTCCCCCTCGAAGTATGAGCAGTTCTTC.

The table lists this clonotype with a few counts. The chain recombines TRBV15 with TRBJ2-1, with 10 bases aligning to TRBD2. This CDR3 has 17 residues. J was trimmed by 6 bases and V by 1 base; bases with no gene match: 9. Germline V gives CDR1 LNHNV, CDR2 YYDKDF (reference sequence). CDR3 in DNA: TGTGCCACCAGCAGAGGTCTAGCGGGAGTAGTAAGCAATGAGCAGTTCTTC. It encodes CATSRGLAGVVSNEQFF.

This clonotype was counted a few times. The V gene is TRBV14, the J gene TRBJ2-3, with D perhaps TRBD1 (5 bases). Deletions cut 2 bases from V and 5 bases from J, with 11 bases between. The CDR3 covers 14 residues. Germline loops: CDR1 SGHDN, CDR2 FVKESK. The CDR3 loop is CASSQQGIGDTQYF. For the CDR3, the DNA is TGTGCCAGCAGCCAACAGGGTATCGGAGATACGCAGTATTTT.

The V gene is TRBV12-3 or TRBV12-4, the J gene TRBJ2-7, with 7 positions matching TRBD1. The CDR3 is 12 amino acids. The ends lost 6 bases at V and 6 bases at J; junction bases unmatched: 5. CDR3 loop: CASSHYRGEQYF. For the CDR3, the DNA is TGTGCCAGCAGCCATTACAGGGGCGAGCAGTACTTC.

This clonotype was seen only once. The chain links TRBV27 to TRBJ1-5; TRBD1 agrees at 8 bases. The CDR3 runs to 16 residues. With V trimmed by 3 bases and J by 6 bases, 10 bases remained unmatched. Germline V gene data show CDR1 as MNHEY and CDR2 as SMNVEV (reference sequence). In nucleotides, the CDR3 is TGTGCCAGCAGTTTGGCAGGGGGCAGGCTTGGTCAGCCCCAGCATTTT. This sequence encodes CASSLAGGRLGQPQHF.

The chain recombines TRBV29-1 with TRBJ2-7; D perhaps matches TRBD2 (6 bases). Germline V CDR1 and CDR2: SQVTM, ANQGSEA. The CDR3 is made up of 13 amino acids. V dropped 4 bases and J dropped 2 bases, with 12 bases sitting between them. CDR3 DNA sequence: TGCAGCGTTGGCCAGGGAGGACCCTACGAGCAGTACTTC. Its translation is CSVGQGGPYEQYF.

CDR3 loop: CASSLGMVAGSPDTQYF. The CDR3 DNA sequence: TGTGCCAGCAGTTTAGGGATGGTAGCGGGCAGTCCAGATACGCAGTATTTT. J is TRBJ2-3 and V is TRBV12-3 or TRBV12-4; 7 bases align to TRBD2. Trimming took 1 base from V and 4 from J; bases not matched to a gene: 11. The length of the CDR3 is 17 residues.

This clonotype was detected a few times. The chain recombines TRBV5-4 with TRBJ2-5; TRBD2 matches 7 bases. Germline-derived CDR1 and CDR2 are SGHNT and YYREEE (reference sequence). The CDR3 consists of 16 residues. After removal of 1 base from V and 5 bases from J, the junction contained 11 bases not matched to a gene. The CDR3 reads CASSLRRRELGETQYF. The CDR3 nucleotides read TGTGCCAGCAGCTTGCGGAGGCGGGAGCTGGGGGAGACCCAGTACTTC.

This clonotype was seen a few times. The rearrangement links TRBV20-1 to TRBJ2-3; 7 bases map to TRBD1. Germline values: CDR1 DFQATT, CDR2 SNEGSKA (reference sequence). J lost 3 bases, V lost 5 bases, and 8 bases had no gene match. This CDR3 contains 14 residues. This CDR3 reads CSALGQVATDTQYF. In DNA, the CDR3 is TGCAGTGCTTTAGGACAGGTTGCTACAGATACGCAGTATTTT.

The rearrangement joins TRBV12-3 or TRBV12-4 to TRBJ1-3; 10 bases fit TRBD1. This CDR3 contains 14 residues. V gave up 8 bases and J gave up 4 bases; unmatched junction bases: 5. The chain's CDR3 is CASRGQGRGNTIYF. The CDR3 DNA sequence: TGTGCCAGCCGGGGACAGGGGAGAGGAAACACCATATATTTT.

The V and J genes are TRBV29-1 and TRBJ2-2, with D unresolved. V dropped 3 bases and J dropped 5 bases, with 4 bases sitting between them. The V gene's germline CDR1 is SQVTM and CDR2 ANQGSEA. The CDR3 runs 11 residues. The CDR3 DNA is TGCAGCGTTGACAGAACCGGGGAGCTGTTTTTT. Translation gives CSVDRTGELFF.

This clonotype has more than one count but fewer than ten. The chain is built from TRBV5-4 and TRBJ2-3; D might be TRBD1 or TRBD2, each matching 5 bases. The CDR3 is 15 amino acids. The germline V gene has CDR1 SGHNT and CDR2 YYREEE (reference sequence). The ends were cut back, 2 bases at V and 4 bases at J, with 14 bases in the middle. For the CDR3, the DNA is TGTGCCAGCAGCTTTAGTGGGGCCGGGGCAGATACGCAGTATTTT. Translating gives CASSFSGAGADTQYF.

In this sample, this clonotype turned up a few times. The chain couples TRBV24-1 to TRBJ2-1, with TRBD1 matching over 11 bases. Germline V gene lookup returns CDR1 KGHDR and CDR2 SFDVKD. The CDR3 is made up of 16 amino acids. V shed 4 bases and J 6 bases; nucleotides not matched to a gene: 7. The CDR3 coding sequence is TGTGCCACCAGTGACCCGGACAGGGGGCGCGGCAATGAGCAGTTCTTC. It codes for CATSDPDRGRGNEQFF.

The chain has TRBV7-3 and TRBJ1-1; perhaps TRBD1 as D (5 bases). V lost 3 bases to trimming and J lost 7 bases, with 12 bases between them. The CDR3 extends over 13 amino acids. In germline, CDR1 is SGHTA, CDR2 FQGTGA. The CDR3 DNA sequence: TGTGCCAGCAGCTTCAATCCGGGGGGTGAAGCTTTCTTT. It encodes CASSFNPGGEAFF.

This clonotype was counted between two and nine times. The CDR3 nucleotides are TGCAGCGTCGCCCTGGGGGGGGCGAATCAGCCCCAGCATTTT. Encoded protein: CSVALGGANQPQHF. The J gene is TRBJ1-5, the V gene TRBV29-1, with D perhaps TRBD1 (6 bases). V gave up 6 bases and J gave up 4 bases, with 16 bases separating them. This CDR3 has 14 residues. CDR1 is SQVTM, CDR2 ANQGSEA, per germline.

This clonotype was picked up a small number of times. The V call is TRBV19, the J call TRBJ2-7; 8 bases line up with TRBD1. The CDR3 totals 16 residues. J lost 2 bases, V lost 4 bases, and 10 bases had no gene match. The germline V gene encodes CDR1 LNHDA and CDR2 SQIVND (reference sequence). The CDR3 DNA sequence: TGTGCCAGTAGTACCTCACCCCGGGACAGGACCTACGAGCAGTACTTC. Translating gives CASSTSPRDRTYEQYF.

This clonotype came up a few times. This could be a read error, since a much larger clone is one nucleotide away. The chain joins TRBV27 to TRBJ2-1; 9 positions match TRBD2. V shed 11 bases and J 6 bases; nucleotides not matched to a gene: 17. CDR1 and CDR2 from the germline V gene are MNHEY and SMNVEV (reference sequence). The CDR3 has 16 amino acids. This chain's CDR3 is CASTRVGTSTGNEQFF. The CDR3 region has the DNA TGTGCCTCCACTCGCGTCGGGACTAGCACTGGCAATGAGCAGTTCTTC.

V gene TRBV9 combines with J gene TRBJ1-2, with 8 bases identical to TRBD1. Per germline, CDR1 SGDLS and CDR2 YYNGEE. There are 15 residues in the CDR3. V dropped 0 bases and J dropped 1; count of bases not matched to a gene: 2. The CDR3 DNA reads as TGTGCCAGCAGCGTAGTTGGACAGGGTAACTATGGCTACACCTTC. Protein: CASSVVGQGNYGYTF. Combining the CDR3 with reference TRBV9 and TRBJ1-2 gives the whole variable domain DSGVTQTPKHLITATGQRVTLRCSPRSGDLSVYWYQQSLDQGLQFLIQYYNGEERAKGNILERFSAQQFPDLHSELNLSSLELGDSALYFCASSVVGQGNYGYTFGSGTRLTVV.

The chain recombines TRBV6-5 with TRBJ2-5; TRBD2 is a possible D gene (6 bases). From germline, CDR1 is MNHEY and CDR2 SVGAGI. Trimming stripped 6 bases from V and 5 bases from J, with 13 bases between. CDR3 length: 13 amino acids. The CDR3, as DNA: TGTGCCAGCAGAGGAGGGCTGGGGGAGACCCAGTACTTC. Amino acids: CASRGGLGETQYF.

This clonotype was recorded many times. The chain carries TRBV10-2 and TRBJ2-7, with TRBD1 as a possible D gene (6 bases). This CDR3 spans 13 amino acids. Between the trimmed V and J ends, which lost 4 bases and 6 bases, there was a span of 13 bases. Looked up from germline, CDR1 is WSHSY and CDR2 is SAAADI. The CDR3 DNA sequence: TGCGCCAGCAGTGGACAGGCCGCCGGCGAGCAGTACTTC. As protein: CASSGQAAGEQYF.

The V and J genes are TRBV12-3 or TRBV12-4 and TRBJ1-6, with unresolved D. Trimming took 6 bases from V and 6 from J, leaving 15 bases between them. The CDR3 has 15 amino acids. CDR3 nucleotide sequence: TGTGCCAGCAGCCTCTTTGGGCCGATTAATTCACCCCTCCACTTT. The encoded protein is CASSLFGPINSPLHF.

This clonotype has just a few counts. The chain couples TRBV5-1 to TRBJ2-1; TRBD2 aligns across 13 bases. V trimming: 5 bases; J trimming: 5 bases; junction bases outside the gene matches: 10. The length of the CDR3 is 17 residues. Germline CDR1 and CDR2: SGHRS and YFSETQ. The CDR3 DNA is TGCGCCAGCAGTCTACTAGCGGGGGGGCGGTTGGACAATGAGCAGTTCTTC. As protein: CASSLLAGGRLDNEQFF. The whole variable domain, remainder taken from reference TRBV5-1 and TRBJ2-1, is KAGVTQTPRYLIKTRGQQVTLSCSPISGHRSVSWYQQTPGQGLQFLFEYFSETQRNKGNFPGRFSGRQFSNSRSEMNVSTLELGDSALYLCASSLLAGGRLDNEQFFGPGTRLTVL.

The CDR3 region has the DNA TGTGCCAGCAGTTGGGGTGGAGTCTACGAGCAGTACGTC. It translates to CASSWGGVYEQYV. The rearrangement uses TRBV12-3 or TRBV12-4 and TRBJ2-7, with no clear D. The CDR3 contains 13 residues. The germline V and J ends were trimmed by 4 bases and 3 bases, with 10 bases remaining between them.

The sample holds a few counts of this clonotype. V and J are TRBV10-2 and TRBJ2-2; the match to TRBD2 covers 8 bases. The CDR3 spans 12 residues. After removal of 8 bases from V and 7 bases from J, the junction contained 3 bases not matched to a gene. CDR1 WSHSY and CDR2 SAAADI come from the germline V gene. The DNA of the CDR3 is TGCGCCAGCCGGGGGGGCGGCGGGGAGCTGTTTTTT. Translating it yields CASRGGGGELFF.

The V call is TRBV5-1, the J call TRBJ1-1; 9 bases fit TRBD1. CDR1 SGHRS and CDR2 YFSETQ come from the germline V gene. V was clipped by 1 base and J by 3 bases; unmatched bases: 7. The CDR3 has 16 residues. CDR3 DNA: TGCGCCAGCAGCTTGACCGGGACAGGGATAGACACTGAAGCTTTCTTT. Protein sequence: CASSLTGTGIDTEAFF. Full variable domain (rest looked up from reference TRBV5-1 and TRBJ1-1): KAGVTQTPRYLIKTRGQQVTLSCSPISGHRSVSWYQQTPGQGLQFLFEYFSETQRNKGNFPGRFSGRQFSNSRSEMNVSTLELGDSALYLCASSLTGTGIDTEAFFGQGTRLTVV.